The 5 T cell receptor beta chains in this list originate from one sample, sequenced in a study of T cells after yellow fever vaccination. TCRdb re-derived calls from the 5' RACE reads in MiXCR, one entry per CDR3 protein. Of a few hundred thousand distinct CDR3 sequences in the sample, 17% were seen once. The material was PBMCs, obtained 5 days after the first yellow fever vaccination. The receptors here all came from a man younger than 30 who received the YFV17D yellow fever vaccine.

V usage is TRBV6-6 and J usage is TRBJ2-3; D gene ambiguous. CDR3 length: 13 amino acids. The ends were cut back, 7 bases at V and 4 bases at J, with 12 bases in the middle. Germline V CDR1 and CDR2: MNHNY, SVGAGI (reference sequence). The CDR3 sequence is CASKYDLADTQYF. The CDR3 region has the DNA TGTGCCAGCAAGTACGACTTGGCAGATACGCAGTATTTT.

There are a few counts of this clonotype. V gene TRBV5-4 combines with J gene TRBJ2-2, with D possibly TRBD1 on 6 matching bases. The CDR3 has 14 amino acids. Trimming cost V 0 bases and J 8 bases, with 11 bases left between them. Germline CDR1 reads SGHNT; CDR2 reads YYREEE (reference sequence). CDR3 in DNA: TGTGCCAGCAGCTTGGTACAGGGAGTAGGGGAGCTGTTTTTT. Translating gives CASSLVQGVGELFF.

The genes are TRBV6-2 or TRBV6-3 and TRBJ2-5, with TRBD1 matching over 7 bases. CDR1 is MNHEY and CDR2 is SVGEGT in the germline V gene. The V segment lost 2 bases and the J segment 3 bases; nucleotides outside the gene matches: 15. This CDR3 region has 18 residues. CDR3 in amino acids: CASSYPYDRDDQEETQYF. CDR3 bases: TGTGCCAGCAGTTACCCCTACGACAGGGACGACCAGGAAGAGACCCAGTACTTC.

This clonotype has ten or more counts. The rearrangement joins TRBV12-3 or TRBV12-4 to TRBJ1-5; TRBD1 might be the D (5 bases). V gave up 3 bases and J gave up 6 bases, with 15 bases separating them. This CDR3 has 15 residues. CDR3 region: CASSFMGGEGQPQHF. DNA of the CDR3: TGTGCCAGCAGTTTCATGGGGGGGGAGGGTCAGCCCCAGCATTTT.

The chain joins TRBV6-1 to TRBJ2-7; no definite D call. The CDR3 contains 13 residues. Trimming removed 2 bases from V and 7 bases from J, with 12 bases in between. From germline, CDR1 is MNHNS and CDR2 SASEGT. As DNA, the CDR3 is TGTGCCAGCAGTGAACGCACCCCGGAGGAGCAGTACGTC. Its translation: CASSERTPEEQYV.